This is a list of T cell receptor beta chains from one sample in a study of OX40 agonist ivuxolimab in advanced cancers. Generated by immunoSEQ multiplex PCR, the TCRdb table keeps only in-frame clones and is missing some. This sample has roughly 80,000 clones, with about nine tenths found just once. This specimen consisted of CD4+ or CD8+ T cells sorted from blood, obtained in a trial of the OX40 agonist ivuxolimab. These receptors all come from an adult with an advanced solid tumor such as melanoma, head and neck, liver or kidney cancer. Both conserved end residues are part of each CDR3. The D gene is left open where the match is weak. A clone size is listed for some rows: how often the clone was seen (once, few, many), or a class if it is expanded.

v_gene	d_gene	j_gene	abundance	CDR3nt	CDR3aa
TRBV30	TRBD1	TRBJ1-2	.	TGTGCCTGGAGTGTCGGTAGCGGACAGGTTGTGTACACCTTC	CAWSVGSGQVVYTF
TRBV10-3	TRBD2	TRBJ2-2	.	TGTGCCATCAGTGGGGAGGCGGGGGCCGGGGAGCTGTTTTTT	CAISGEAGAGELFF
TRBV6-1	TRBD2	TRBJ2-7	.	TGTGCCAGCAGTGAAAGCGGGAGGAACTACGAGCAGTACTTC	CASSESGRNYEQYF
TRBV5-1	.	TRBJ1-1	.	TGCGCCAGCAGCCAGAGTTCCATGAACACTGAAGCTTTCTTT	CASSQSSMNTEAFF
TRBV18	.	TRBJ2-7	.	TGTGCCAGCTCACCCGGGGGCGGTTACGAGCAGTACTTC	CASSPGGGYEQYF
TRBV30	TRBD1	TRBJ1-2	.	TGTGCCTGGAGTGTCCGGACAGGGTTTGGCTACACCTTC	CAWSVRTGFGYTF
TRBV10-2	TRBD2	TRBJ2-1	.	TGCGCCAGCAGAGCTAGCGGGAGGGCGGATGAGCAGTTCTTC	CASRASGRADEQFF
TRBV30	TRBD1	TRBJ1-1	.	TGTGCCTGGGCTCAGGGGGCAATCACTGAAGCTTTCTTT	CAWAQGAITEAFF
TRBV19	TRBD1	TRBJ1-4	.	TGTGCCAGTAGTGGTACGGGACAGGGTCTGGAAAAACTGTTTTTT	CASSGTGQGLEKLFF
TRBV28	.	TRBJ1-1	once	TGTGCCAGCAGTTCCTGGGCCACGGGGGCTTTCTTT	CASSSWATGAFF
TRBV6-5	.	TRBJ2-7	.	TGTGCCAGCAGTCCTCCGGGACATCAGGCGGGGGAGCAGTACTTC	CASSPPGHQAGEQYF
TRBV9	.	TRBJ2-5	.	TGTGCCAGCAGCGTAAGTGGGAGCCCCCAGGAGACCCAGTACTTC	CASSVSGSPQETQYF
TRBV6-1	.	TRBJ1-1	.	TGTGCCAGCAGTGCATACGTAGGGGACGCCTTCTCAGCTTTCTTT	CASSAYVGDAFSAFF
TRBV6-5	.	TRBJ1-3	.	TGTGCCAGCAGTCCTCGGCGGGGCCTAGGGGACACCATATATTTT	CASSPRRGLGDTIYF
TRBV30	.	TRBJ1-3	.	TGTGCCTGGAGCCGAAACACCATATATTTT	CAWSRNTIYF
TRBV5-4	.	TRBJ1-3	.	TGTGCCAGCAGTCGAAACAGGGTCGGAAACACCATATATTTT	CASSRNRVGNTIYF
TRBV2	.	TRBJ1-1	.	TGTGCCAGCAGGGGGACATCTCCACGACGAGAGAACACTGAAGCTTTCTTT	CASRGTSPRRENTEAFF
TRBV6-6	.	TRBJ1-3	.	TGTGCCATCCGAGTGGCATCTGGAAACACCATATATTTT	CAIRVASGNTIYF
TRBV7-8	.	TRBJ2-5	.	TGTGCCAGCAGCTTAGTTAGAGCAGTTCAAGAGACCCAGTACTTC	CASSLVRAVQETQYF
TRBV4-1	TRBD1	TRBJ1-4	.	TGCGCCAGCAGCCAAGAGGGGACAGGGGATGAAAAACTGTTTTTT	CASSQEGTGDEKLFF
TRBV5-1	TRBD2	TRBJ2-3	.	TGCGCCAGCAGCTCAAGACTAGCGGGAACAGATACGCAGTATTTT	CASSSRLAGTDTQYF
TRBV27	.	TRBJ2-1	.	TGTGCCAGCAGTTCCCCACAGAGCCCCTACAATGAGCAGTTCTTC	CASSSPQSPYNEQFF
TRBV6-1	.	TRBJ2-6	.	TGTGCCAGCAGTGAACACAGGCGGCCCTTTGGGGCCAACGTCCTGACTTTC	CASSEHRRPFGANVLTF
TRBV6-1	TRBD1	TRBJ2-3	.	TGTGCCAGCAGGGACAGGGGGCCTACAGATACGCAGTATTTT	CASRDRGPTDTQYF
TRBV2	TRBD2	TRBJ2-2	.	TGTGCCAGCAGCCGTAGCGGGGGGTTTAGCACCGGGGAGCTGTTTTTT	CASSRSGGFSTGELFF
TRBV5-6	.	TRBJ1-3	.	TGTGCCAGCAGCAACGGACACTATGGAAACACCATATATTTT	CASSNGHYGNTIYF
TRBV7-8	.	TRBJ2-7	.	TGTGCCAGCAGCTATTCTTGGTCCTCCTACGAGCAGTACTTC	CASSYSWSSYEQYF
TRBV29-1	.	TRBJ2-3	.	TGCAGCGTTGGAGCCCGGGGCGCAGATACGCAGTATTTT	CSVGARGADTQYF
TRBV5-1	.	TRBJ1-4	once	TGCGCCAGCAGCCTAACAGGAGCCGATGAAAAACTGTTTTTT	CASSLTGADEKLFF
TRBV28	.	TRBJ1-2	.	TGTGCCAGCAGTTCACCGGGACGTACGGTGGGGTGGGAGGGCTACACCTTC	CASSSPGRTVGWEGYTF
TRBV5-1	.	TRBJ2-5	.	TGCGCCAGCAGCCCAATGCCGGGGCCACAAGAGACCCAGTACTTC	CASSPMPGPQETQYF